Presented here are 8 T cell receptor beta chains from one specimen sequenced in a study of blood T cells in healthy people across ages (dated by TCRdb to 2014 to 2015). The method behind the library was 5' RACE. Sequencer: Illumina HiSeq 2500. A second PCR of roughly 7 to 11 cycles was performed with a sample-barcoded 5' primer and a J-beta primer mix. TCRdb applied fastp at Q25 and MiXCR to the public reads, then kept only in-frame beta chains. CDR3 protein sequences are deduplicated, and each keeps its most common genes and DNA. For this sample there are 600,000 to 900,000 distinct CDR3 sequences; around 25% appear just once. Together, the top ten hold around 3% of the sample. The same data also contributed to another study, on T cells of mothers and their children.

Sequencing used blood. These receptors originate from a boy aged 10-17 years in good health.

The DNA of the CDR3 is TGTGCCAGCAGTGTTTACCGAGTCTCCTACGAGCAGTACTTC. It encodes CASSVYRVSYEQYF. This chain connects TRBV12-3 or TRBV12-4 to TRBJ2-7; D unresolved. The CDR3 runs 14 residues. V lost 5 bases to trimming and J lost 0 bases, with 11 bases between them.

The V gene is TRBV20-1, the J gene TRBJ2-5; D may be TRBD2 (6 bases). The J call may be mistaken, given a closer DNA end match to TRBJ2-7. The germline CDR1 and CDR2 sequences are DFQATT and SNEGSKA (reference sequence). CDR3 length: 12 residues. CDR3 coding DNA: TGCAGTGCTATATCCGGGACTGACGAGCAGTACTTC. It yields the protein CSAISGTDEQYF.

This clonotype occurred many times. The chain combines TRBV7-9 with TRBJ2-1, with 9 bases identical to TRBD1. CDR3 length: 18 residues. V was clipped by 4 bases and J by 1 base; unmatched bases: 11. Germline assignment: CDR1 SEHNR and CDR2 FQNEAQ (reference sequence). CDR3 region: CASSSLVGQGNSYNEQFF. CDR3 DNA: TGTGCCAGCAGCTCCCTCGTCGGACAGGGGAATTCCTACAATGAGCAGTTCTTC.

This chain joins TRBV3-1 and TRBJ2-5, with TRBD2 matching over 11 bases. Matching the DNA end better, TRBJ2-1 makes the J call doubtful. This CDR3 region has 16 residues. Germline CDR1 is LGHDT and CDR2 is YNNKEL (reference sequence). This CDR3 reads CASRKLAGAGMNEQFF. The CDR3 DNA reads TGTGCCAGCAGGAAACTAGCGGGGGCGGGTATGAATGAGCAGTTCTTC.

About this clonotype: An end of the junction differs from the germline gene, which may be a read error. The chain links TRBV6-5 to TRBJ1-5; D call uncertain. Per germline, CDR1 MNHEY and CDR2 SVGAGI. The CDR3 contains 15 residues. The CDR3 nucleotides read TGTACCAGCAGTCCACTTACCCTTAGCAATCAGCCCCAGCATTTT. It translates to CTSSPLTLSNQPQHF.

The sample holds many counts of this clonotype. As DNA, the CDR3 is TGCGCCAGCAGCTTGGGGAGCGCAACTAATGAAAAACTGTTTTTT. As protein: CASSLGSATNEKLFF. This chain connects TRBV5-1 to TRBJ1-4; D gene ambiguous. Trimming cost V 0 bases and J 0 bases, with 6 bases left between them. The CDR3 sequence is 15 residues long. Per germline, CDR1 SGHRS and CDR2 YFSETQ.

This clonotype appeared a few times. Mismatch with germline at one junction end may stem from a read error. This sequence joins TRBV9 and TRBJ2-7; 7 bases fit TRBD1. CDR1 and CDR2 from the germline V gene are SGDLS and YYNGEE. The CDR3 consists of 15 residues. The CDR3 is CASSVAGQESCEQYF. In nucleotides, the CDR3 is TGTGCCAGCAGCGTAGCTGGACAGGAGTCCTGCGAGCAGTACTTC.

V usage is TRBV2 and J usage is TRBJ2-1; D perhaps matches TRBD2 (5 bases). V lost 6 bases, J lost 4 bases, and 19 bases lay in between. CDR1 and CDR2 from the germline V gene are SNHLY and FYNNEI. The CDR3 loop spans 16 amino acids. CDR3 region: CASSGLTTKTYNEQFF. The CDR3 nucleotides are TGTGCCAGCAGCGGCCTGACTACGAAAACTTACAATGAGCAGTTCTTC.